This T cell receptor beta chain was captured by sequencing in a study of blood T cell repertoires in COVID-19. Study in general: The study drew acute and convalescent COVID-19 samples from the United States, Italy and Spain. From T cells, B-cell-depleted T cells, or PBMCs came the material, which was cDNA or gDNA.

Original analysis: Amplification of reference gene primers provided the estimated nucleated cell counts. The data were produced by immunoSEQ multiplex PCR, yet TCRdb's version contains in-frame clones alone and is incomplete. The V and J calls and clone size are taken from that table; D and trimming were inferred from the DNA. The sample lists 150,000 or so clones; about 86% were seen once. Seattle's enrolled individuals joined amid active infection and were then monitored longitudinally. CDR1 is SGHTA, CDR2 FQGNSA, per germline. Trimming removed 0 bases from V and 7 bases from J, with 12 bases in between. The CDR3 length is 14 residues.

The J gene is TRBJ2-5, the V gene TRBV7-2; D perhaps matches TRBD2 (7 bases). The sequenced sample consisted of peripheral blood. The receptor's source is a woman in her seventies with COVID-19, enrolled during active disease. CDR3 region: CASSLAGGPGTQYF. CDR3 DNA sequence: TGTGCCAGCAGCTTAGCGGGGGGGCCTGGGACCCAGTACTTC. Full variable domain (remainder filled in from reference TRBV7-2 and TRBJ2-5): GAGVSQSPSNKVTEKGKDVELRCDPISGHTALYWYRQSLGQGLEFLIYFQGNSAPDKSGLPSDRFSAERTGGSVSTLTIQRTQQEDSAVYLCASSLAGGPGTQYFGPGTRLLVL.